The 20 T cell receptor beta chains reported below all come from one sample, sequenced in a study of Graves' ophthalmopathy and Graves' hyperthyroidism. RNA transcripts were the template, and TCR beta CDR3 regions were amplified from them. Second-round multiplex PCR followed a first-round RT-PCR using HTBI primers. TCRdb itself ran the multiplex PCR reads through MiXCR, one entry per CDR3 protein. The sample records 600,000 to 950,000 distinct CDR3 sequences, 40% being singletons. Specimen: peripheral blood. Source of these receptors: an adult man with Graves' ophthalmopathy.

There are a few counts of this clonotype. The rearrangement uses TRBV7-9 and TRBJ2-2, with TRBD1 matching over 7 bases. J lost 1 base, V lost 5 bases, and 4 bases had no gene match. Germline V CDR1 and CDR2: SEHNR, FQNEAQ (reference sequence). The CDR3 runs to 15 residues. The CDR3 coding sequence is TGTGCCAGCAGCGCCCGACAGGGGAACACCGGGGAGCTGTTTTTT. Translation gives CASSARQGNTGELFF.

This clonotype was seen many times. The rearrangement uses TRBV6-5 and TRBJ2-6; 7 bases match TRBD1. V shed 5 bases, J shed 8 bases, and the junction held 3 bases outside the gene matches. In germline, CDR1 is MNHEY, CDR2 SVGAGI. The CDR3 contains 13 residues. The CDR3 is CASSTGDPNVLTF. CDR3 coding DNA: TGTGCCAGCAGTACAGGGGACCCCAACGTCCTGACTTTC.

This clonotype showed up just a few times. CDR3 nucleotide sequence: TGCAGTGCTAGAGAACAGGACACCAACCGAGCTTTCTTT. Its translation: CSAREQDTNRAFF. V and J are TRBV20-1 and TRBJ1-1; a possible D gene is TRBD1 (5 bases). Germline CDR1 and CDR2: DFQATT and SNEGSKA (reference sequence). V lost 0 bases and J lost 10, with 15 bases in between. The CDR3 extends over 13 amino acids.

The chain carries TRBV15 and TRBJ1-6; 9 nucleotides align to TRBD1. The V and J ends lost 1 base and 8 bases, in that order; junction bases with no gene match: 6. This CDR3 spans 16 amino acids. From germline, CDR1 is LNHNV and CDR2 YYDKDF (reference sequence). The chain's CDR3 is CATSRVRRDRDSPLHF. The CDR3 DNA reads TGTGCCACCAGCAGAGTGAGGCGGGACAGGGATTCACCCCTCCACTTT.

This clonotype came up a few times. The CDR3 is CSARAPGGGREQYF. The CDR3 DNA sequence: TGCAGTGCTAGAGCCCCCGGTGGAGGTCGGGAGCAGTACTTC. This rearrangement joins TRBV20-1 to TRBJ2-7, with a possible D match to TRBD2 (5 bases). V was clipped by 1 base and J by 7 bases, with 17 bases between them. Germline CDR1 is DFQATT and CDR2 is SNEGSKA (reference sequence). This CDR3 is 14 amino acids long.

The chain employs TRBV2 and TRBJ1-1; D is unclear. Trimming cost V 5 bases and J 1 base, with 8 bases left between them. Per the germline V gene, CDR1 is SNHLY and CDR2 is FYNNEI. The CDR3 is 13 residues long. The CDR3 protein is CASSPGWNTEAFF. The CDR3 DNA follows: TGTGCCAGCAGTCCAGGTTGGAACACTGAAGCTTTCTTT.

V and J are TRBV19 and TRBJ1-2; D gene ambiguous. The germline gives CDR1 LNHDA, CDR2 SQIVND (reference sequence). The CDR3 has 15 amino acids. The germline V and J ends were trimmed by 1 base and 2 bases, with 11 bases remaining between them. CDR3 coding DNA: TGTGCCAGTAGTATAGCTTCGGGTGTGAACTATGGCTACACCTTC. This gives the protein CASSIASGVNYGYTF.

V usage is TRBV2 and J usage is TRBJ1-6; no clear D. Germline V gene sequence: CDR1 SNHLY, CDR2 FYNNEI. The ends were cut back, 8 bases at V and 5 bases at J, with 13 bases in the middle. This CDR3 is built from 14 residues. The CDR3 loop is CASLVGRHNSPLHF. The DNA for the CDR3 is TGTGCCAGCCTCGTGGGCAGGCATAATTCACCCCTCCACTTT.

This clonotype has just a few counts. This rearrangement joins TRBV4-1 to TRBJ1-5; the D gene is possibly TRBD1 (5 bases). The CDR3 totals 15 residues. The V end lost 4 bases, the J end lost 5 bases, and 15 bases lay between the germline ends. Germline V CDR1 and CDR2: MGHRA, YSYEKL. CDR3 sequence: CASSRVRGEDQPQHF. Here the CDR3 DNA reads TGCGCCAGCAGCCGCGTAAGGGGAGAGGATCAGCCCCAGCATTTT.

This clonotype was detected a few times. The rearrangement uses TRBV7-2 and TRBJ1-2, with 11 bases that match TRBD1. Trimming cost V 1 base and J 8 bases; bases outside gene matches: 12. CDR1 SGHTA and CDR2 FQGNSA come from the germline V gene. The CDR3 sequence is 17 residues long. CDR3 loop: CASSLEFYVDRGRGYTF. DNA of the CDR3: TGTGCCAGCAGCTTAGAATTTTACGTGGACAGGGGGCGCGGCTACACCTTC. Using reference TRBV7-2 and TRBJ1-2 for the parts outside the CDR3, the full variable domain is GAGVSQSPSNKVTEKGKDVELRCDPISGHTALYWYRQSLGQGLEFLIYFQGNSAPDKSGLPSDRFSAERTGGSVSTLTIQRTQQEDSAVYLCASSLEFYVDRGRGYTFGSGTRLTVV.

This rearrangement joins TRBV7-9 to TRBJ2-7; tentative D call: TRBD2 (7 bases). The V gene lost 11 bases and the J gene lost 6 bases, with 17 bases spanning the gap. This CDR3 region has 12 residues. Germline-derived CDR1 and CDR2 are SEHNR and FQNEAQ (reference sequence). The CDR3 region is CARAGGGREQYF. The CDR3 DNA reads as TGTGCCCGCGCCGGCGGGGGCCGCGAGCAGTACTTC.

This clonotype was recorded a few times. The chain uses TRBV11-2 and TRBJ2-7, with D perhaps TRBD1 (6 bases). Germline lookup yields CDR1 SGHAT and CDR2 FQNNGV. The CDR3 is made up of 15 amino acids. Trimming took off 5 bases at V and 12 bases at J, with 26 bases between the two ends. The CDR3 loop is CASSPRPGATGSPYF. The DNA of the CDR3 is TGTGCCAGCAGCCCACGTCCCGGGGCGACAGGTTCGCCGTACTTC.

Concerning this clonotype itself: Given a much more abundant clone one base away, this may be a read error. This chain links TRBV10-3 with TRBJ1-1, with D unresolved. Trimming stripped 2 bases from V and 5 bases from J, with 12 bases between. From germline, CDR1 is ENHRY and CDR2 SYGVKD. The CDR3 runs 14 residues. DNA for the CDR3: TGTGCCATCAGTGAGAAAGCCAGCGCGACTGAAGCTTTCTTT. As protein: CAISEKASATEAFF.

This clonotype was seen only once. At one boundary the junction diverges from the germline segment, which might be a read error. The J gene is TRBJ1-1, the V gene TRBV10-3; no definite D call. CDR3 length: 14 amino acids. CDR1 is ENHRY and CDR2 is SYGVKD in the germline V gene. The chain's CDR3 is CASSTTALNTEAFF. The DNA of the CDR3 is TGTGCCAGCAGTACGACGGCTCTGAACACTGAAGCTTTCTTT.

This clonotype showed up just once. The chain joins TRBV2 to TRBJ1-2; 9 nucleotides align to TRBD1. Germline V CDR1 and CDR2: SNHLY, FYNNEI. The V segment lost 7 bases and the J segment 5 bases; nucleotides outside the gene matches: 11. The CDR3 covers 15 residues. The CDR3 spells CASKGTGRFSYGYTF. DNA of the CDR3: TGTGCCAGCAAGGGGACAGGGCGCTTCTCATATGGCTACACCTTC.

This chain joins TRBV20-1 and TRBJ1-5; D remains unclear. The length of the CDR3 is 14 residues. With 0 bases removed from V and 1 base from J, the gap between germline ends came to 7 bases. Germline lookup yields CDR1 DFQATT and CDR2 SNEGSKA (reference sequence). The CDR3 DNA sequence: TGCAGTGCTAGAGAGGGGAACAGCAATCAGCCCCAGCATTTT. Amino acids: CSAREGNSNQPQHF.

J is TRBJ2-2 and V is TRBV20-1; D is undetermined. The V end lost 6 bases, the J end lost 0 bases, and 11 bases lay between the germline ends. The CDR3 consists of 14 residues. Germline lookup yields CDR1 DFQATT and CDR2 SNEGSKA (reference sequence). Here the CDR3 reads CSAVDWTNTGELFF. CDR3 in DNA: TGCAGTGCCGTCGACTGGACGAACACCGGGGAGCTGTTTTTT.

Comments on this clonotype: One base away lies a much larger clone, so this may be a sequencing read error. CDR3 residues: CAISEDQGRSNQSQHF. DNA of the CDR3: TGTGCCATCAGTGAGGATCAGGGGAGGAGCAATCAGTCCCAGCATTTT. The gene calls are TRBV10-3 and TRBJ1-5; weak D call: TRBD1 (6 bases). CDR3 size: 16 residues. CDR1 is ENHRY, CDR2 SYGVKD, per germline.

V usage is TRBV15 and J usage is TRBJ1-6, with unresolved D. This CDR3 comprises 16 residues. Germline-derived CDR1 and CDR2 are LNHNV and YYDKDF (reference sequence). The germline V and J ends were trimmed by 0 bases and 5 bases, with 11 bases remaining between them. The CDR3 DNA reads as TGTGCCACCAGCAGAGATGGTGGGGTGAATAATTCACCCCTCCACTTT. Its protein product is CATSRDGGVNNSPLHF.

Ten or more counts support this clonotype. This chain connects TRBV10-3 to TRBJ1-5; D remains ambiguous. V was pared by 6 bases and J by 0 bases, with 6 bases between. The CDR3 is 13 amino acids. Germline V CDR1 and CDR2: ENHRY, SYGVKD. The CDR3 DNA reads TGTGCCATCAGAGGATTTAGCAATCAGCCCCAGCATTTT. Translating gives CAIRGFSNQPQHF.